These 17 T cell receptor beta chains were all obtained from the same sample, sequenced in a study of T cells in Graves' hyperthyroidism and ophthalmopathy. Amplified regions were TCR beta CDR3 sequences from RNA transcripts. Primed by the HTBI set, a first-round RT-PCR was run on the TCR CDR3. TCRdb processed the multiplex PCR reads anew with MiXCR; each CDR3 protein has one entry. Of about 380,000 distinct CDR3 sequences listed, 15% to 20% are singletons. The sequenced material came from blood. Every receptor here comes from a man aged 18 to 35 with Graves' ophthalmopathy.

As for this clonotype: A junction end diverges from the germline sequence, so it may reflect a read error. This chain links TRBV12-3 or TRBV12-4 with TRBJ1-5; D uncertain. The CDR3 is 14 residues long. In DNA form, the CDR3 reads TGTGCCGGCAGCCTCCGCGATAGCAATCAGCCCCAGCATTTT. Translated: CAGSLRDSNQPQHF.

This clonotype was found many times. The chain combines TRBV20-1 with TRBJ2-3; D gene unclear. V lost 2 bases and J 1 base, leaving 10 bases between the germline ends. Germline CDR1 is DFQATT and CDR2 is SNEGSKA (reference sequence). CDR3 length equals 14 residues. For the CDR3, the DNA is TGCAGTGCTAGAAGCCGGGTCGGCACAGATACGCAGTATTTT. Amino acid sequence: CSARSRVGTDTQYF.

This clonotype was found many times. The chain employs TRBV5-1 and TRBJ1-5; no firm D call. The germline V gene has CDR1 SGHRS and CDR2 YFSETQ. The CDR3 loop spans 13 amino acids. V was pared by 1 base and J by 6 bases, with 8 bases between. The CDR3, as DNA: TGCGCCAGCAGCTTGAACAGTGGTCAGCCCCAGCATTTT. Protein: CASSLNSGQPQHF. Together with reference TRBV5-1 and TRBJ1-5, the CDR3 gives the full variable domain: KAGVTQTPRYLIKTRGQQVTLSCSPISGHRSVSWYQQTPGQGLQFLFEYFSETQRNKGNFPGRFSGRQFSNSRSEMNVSTLELGDSALYLCASSLNSGQPQHFGDGTRLSIL.

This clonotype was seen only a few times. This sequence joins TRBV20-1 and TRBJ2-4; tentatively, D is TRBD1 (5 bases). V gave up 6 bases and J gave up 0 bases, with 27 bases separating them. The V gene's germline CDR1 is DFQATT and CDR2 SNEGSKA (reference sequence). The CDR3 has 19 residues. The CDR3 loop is CSAGSIQRRTPKAKNIQYF. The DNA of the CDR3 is TGCAGTGCCGGATCCATTCAACGTCGGACACCCAAAGCCAAAAACATTCAGTACTTC.

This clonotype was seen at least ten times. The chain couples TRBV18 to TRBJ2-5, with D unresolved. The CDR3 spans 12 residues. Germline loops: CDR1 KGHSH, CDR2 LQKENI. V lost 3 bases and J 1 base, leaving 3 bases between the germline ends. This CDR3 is CASSPIQETQYF. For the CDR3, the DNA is TGTGCCAGCTCACCGATCCAAGAGACCCAGTACTTC. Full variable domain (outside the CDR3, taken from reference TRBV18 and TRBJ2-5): NAGVMQNPRHLVRRRGQEARLRCSPMKGHSHVYWYRQLPEEGLKFMVYLQKENIIDESGMPKERFSAEFPKEGPSILRIQQVVRGDSAAYFCASSPIQETQYFGPGTRLLVL.

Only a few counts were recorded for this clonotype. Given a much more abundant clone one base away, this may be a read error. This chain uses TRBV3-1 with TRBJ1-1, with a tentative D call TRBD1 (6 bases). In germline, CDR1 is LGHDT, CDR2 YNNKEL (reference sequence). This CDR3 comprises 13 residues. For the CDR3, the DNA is TGTGCCAGCGGCCAAGGGGGAAGGACTGAAGCTTTCTTT. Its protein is CASGQGGRTEAFF. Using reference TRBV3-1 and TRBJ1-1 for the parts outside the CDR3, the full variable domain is DTAVSQTPKYLVTQMGNDKSIKCEQNLGHDTMYWYKQDSKKFLKIMFSYNNKELIINETVPNRFSPKSPDKAHLNLHINSLELGDSAVYFCASGQGGRTEAFFGQGTRLTVV.

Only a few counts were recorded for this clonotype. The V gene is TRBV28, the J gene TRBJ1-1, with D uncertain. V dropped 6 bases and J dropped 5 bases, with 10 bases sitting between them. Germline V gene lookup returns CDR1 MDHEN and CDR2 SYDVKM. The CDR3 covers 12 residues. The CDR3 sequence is CASSPISTEAFF. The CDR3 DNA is TGTGCCAGCAGCCCTATTTCGACTGAAGCTTTCTTT.

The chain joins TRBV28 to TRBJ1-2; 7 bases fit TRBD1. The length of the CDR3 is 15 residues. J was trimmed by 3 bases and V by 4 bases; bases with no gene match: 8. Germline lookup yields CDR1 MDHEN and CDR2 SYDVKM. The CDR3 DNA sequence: TGTGCCAGCAGTTCCCCCGGGGGGACAGACTATGGCTACACCTTC. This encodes CASSSPGGTDYGYTF.

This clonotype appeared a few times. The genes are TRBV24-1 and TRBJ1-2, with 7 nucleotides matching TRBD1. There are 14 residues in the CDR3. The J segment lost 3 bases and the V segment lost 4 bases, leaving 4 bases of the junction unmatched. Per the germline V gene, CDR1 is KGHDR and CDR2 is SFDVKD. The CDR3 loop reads CATSDLDRDYGYTF. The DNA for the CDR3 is TGTGCCACCAGTGACCTCGACAGGGACTATGGCTACACCTTC.

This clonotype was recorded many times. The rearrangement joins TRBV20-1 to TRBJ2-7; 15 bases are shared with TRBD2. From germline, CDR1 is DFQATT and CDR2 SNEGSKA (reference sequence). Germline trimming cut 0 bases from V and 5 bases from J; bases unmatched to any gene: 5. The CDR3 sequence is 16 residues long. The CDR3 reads CSARDRGLAGGDEQYF. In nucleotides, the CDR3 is TGCAGTGCTAGAGATCGGGGACTAGCGGGGGGCGACGAGCAGTACTTC.

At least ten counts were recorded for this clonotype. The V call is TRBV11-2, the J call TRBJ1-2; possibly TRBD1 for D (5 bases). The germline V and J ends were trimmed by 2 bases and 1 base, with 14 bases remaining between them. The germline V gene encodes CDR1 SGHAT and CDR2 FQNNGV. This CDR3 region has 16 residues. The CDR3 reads CASSLRVTDLNYGYTF. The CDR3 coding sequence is TGTGCCAGCAGCTTACGTGTGACAGATCTTAACTATGGCTACACCTTC.

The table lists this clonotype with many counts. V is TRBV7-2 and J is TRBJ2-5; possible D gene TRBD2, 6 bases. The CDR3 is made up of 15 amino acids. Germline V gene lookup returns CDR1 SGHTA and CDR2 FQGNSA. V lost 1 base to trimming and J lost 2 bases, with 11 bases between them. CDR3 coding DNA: TGTGCCAGCAGCTTAGTTCTGGCGGGACAAGAGACCCAGTACTTC. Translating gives CASSLVLAGQETQYF.

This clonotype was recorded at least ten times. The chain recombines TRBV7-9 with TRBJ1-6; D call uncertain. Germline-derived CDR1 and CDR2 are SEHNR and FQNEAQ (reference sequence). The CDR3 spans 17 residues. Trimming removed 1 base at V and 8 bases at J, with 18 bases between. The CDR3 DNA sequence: TGTGCCAGCAGCTTAGGGGCCATACAGCGATTGGATTCACCCCTCCACTTT. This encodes CASSLGAIQRLDSPLHF.

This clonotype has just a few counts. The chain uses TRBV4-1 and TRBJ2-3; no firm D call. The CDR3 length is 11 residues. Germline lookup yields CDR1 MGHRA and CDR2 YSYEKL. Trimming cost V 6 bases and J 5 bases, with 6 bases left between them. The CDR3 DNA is TGCGCCAGCAGGGCCGGAGATACGCAGTATTTT. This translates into CASRAGDTQYF.

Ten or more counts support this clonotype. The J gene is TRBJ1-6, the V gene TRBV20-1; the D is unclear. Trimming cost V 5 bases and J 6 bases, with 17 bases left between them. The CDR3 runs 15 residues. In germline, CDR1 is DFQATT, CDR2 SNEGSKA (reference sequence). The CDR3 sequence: CSAPVNGRVNSPLHF. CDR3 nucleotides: TGCAGTGCTCCCGTCAACGGACGGGTTAATTCACCCCTCCACTTT.

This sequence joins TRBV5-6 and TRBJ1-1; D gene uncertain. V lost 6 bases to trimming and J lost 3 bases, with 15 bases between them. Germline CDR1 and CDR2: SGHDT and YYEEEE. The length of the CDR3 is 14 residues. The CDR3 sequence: CASMLGKVDTEAFF. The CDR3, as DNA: TGTGCCAGCATGCTTGGTAAGGTTGACACTGAAGCTTTCTTT. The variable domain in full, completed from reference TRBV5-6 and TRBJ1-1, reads DAGVTQSPTHLIKTRGQQVTLRCSPKSGHDTVSWYQQALGQGPQFIFQYYEEEERQRGNFPDRFSGHQFPNYSSELNVNALLLGDSALYLCASMLGKVDTEAFFGQGTRLTVV.

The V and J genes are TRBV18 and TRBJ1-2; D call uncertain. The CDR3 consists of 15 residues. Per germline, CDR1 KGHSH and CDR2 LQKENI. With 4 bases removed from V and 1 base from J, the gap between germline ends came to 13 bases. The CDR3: CASSLSNDYNYGYTF. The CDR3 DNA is TGTGCCAGCTCACTATCGAACGATTATAACTATGGCTACACCTTC. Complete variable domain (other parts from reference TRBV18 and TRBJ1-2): NAGVMQNPRHLVRRRGQEARLRCSPMKGHSHVYWYRQLPEEGLKFMVYLQKENIIDESGMPKERFSAEFPKEGPSILRIQQVVRGDSAAYFCASSLSNDYNYGYTFGSGTRLTVV.